These 31 T cell receptor beta chains originate from one sample sequenced in a study of blood T cell repertoires in COVID-19. Clones were sequenced by immunoSEQ multiplex PCR, and TCRdb holds only the in-frame ones, with some missing. The sample records hundreds of thousands of clones, just over 85% being singletons. Sequenced material: PBMCs or T cells enriched from blood (not recorded which). The receptor source for this set is a man aged 18 to 29 who had recovered from COVID-19.

The chain recombines TRBV5-6 with TRBJ1-4; possibly TRBD1 for D (6 bases). The germline V gene has CDR1 SGHDT and CDR2 YYEEEE. The CDR3 has 14 amino acids. V lost 3 bases to trimming and J lost 5 bases, with 11 bases between them. The CDR3 region is CASSSGTLNEKLFF. CDR3 nucleotides: TGTGCCAGCAGCTCCGGGACACTCAATGAAAAACTGTTTTTT.

This chain links TRBV7-2 with TRBJ1-2; perhaps TRBD1 as D (5 bases). V gave up 1 base and J gave up 2 bases, with 8 bases separating them. This CDR3 contains 14 residues. Germline CDR1 is SGHTA and CDR2 is FQGNSA. The CDR3 spells CASSLVSGNYGYTF. The CDR3 DNA reads TGTGCCAGCAGCTTAGTGTCAGGGAACTATGGCTACACCTTC.

This rearrangement joins TRBV6-6 to TRBJ2-3; TRBD2 aligns across 11 bases. There are 14 residues in the CDR3. CDR1 is MNHNY and CDR2 is SVGAGI in the germline V gene (reference sequence). Unmatched junction bases numbered 10, after V lost 7 bases and J lost 10 bases. The CDR3: CASNLAGGPTAQYF. The DNA of the CDR3 is TGTGCCAGCAATCTAGCGGGGGGCCCCACGGCGCAGTATTTT.

The chain joins TRBV12-3 or TRBV12-4 to TRBJ1-1; TRBD1 is a possible D gene (5 bases). V gave up 3 bases and J gave up 4 bases, with 9 bases separating them. This CDR3 region has 13 residues. The CDR3 bases are TGTGCCAGCAGTTTTCGACAGTCCACTGAAGCTTTCTTT. It is translated as CASSFRQSTEAFF.

This clone came up a few times. The chain links TRBV11-2 to TRBJ1-2; 7 bases line up with TRBD1. Germline V gives CDR1 SGHAT, CDR2 FQNNGV. This CDR3 contains 14 residues. Germline trimming cut 5 bases from V and 4 bases from J; bases unmatched to any gene: 7. The CDR3 coding sequence is TGTGCCAGCAGCGCTTGGACAGGAGCCTATGGCTACACCTTC. This codes for CASSAWTGAYGYTF. Full variable domain (rest looked up from reference TRBV11-2 and TRBJ1-2): EAGVAQSPRYKIIEKRQSVAFWCNPISGHATLYWYQQILGQGPKLLIQFQNNGVVDDSQLPKDRFSAERLKGVDSTLKIQPAKLEDSAVYLCASSAWTGAYGYTFGSGTRLTVV.

The chain links TRBV14 to TRBJ2-1, with TRBD2 matching 7 bases. The CDR3 has 18 residues. Germline CDR1 and CDR2: SGHDN and FVKESK. The J segment lost 5 bases and the V segment lost 0 bases, leaving 13 bases of the junction unmatched. The CDR3 sequence is CASSQERVWGRADNEQFF. The CDR3 DNA follows: TGTGCCAGCAGCCAAGAGAGAGTTTGGGGGAGGGCGGACAATGAGCAGTTCTTC.

DNA for the CDR3: TGTGCCAGTAGTCCTACTAGTAGCACAGATACGCAGTATTTT. It codes for CASSPTSSTDTQYF. The chain joins TRBV19 to TRBJ2-3, with a possible D match to TRBD2 (5 bases). Trimming took off 5 bases at V and 0 bases at J, with 9 bases between the two ends. CDR3 length equals 14 residues. CDR1 LNHDA and CDR2 SQIVND come from the germline V gene (reference sequence).

J is TRBJ1-1 and V is TRBV2; unclear D gene. The V and J ends lost 0 bases and 9 bases respectively, with 8 bases between them. This CDR3 has 12 amino acids. Germline V gives CDR1 SNHLY, CDR2 FYNNEI. The chain's CDR3 is CASSEAEGKAFF. CDR3 bases: TGTGCCAGCAGTGAAGCGGAGGGCAAAGCTTTCTTT. Supplemented by reference TRBV2 and TRBJ1-1, the full variable domain reads EPEVTQTPSHQVTQMGQEVILRCVPISNHLYFYWYRQILGQKVEFLVSFYNNEISEKSEIFDDQFSVERPDGSNFTLKIRSTKLEDSAMYFCASSEAEGKAFFGQGTRLTVV.

The V gene is TRBV15, the J gene TRBJ2-3; D may be TRBD1 (6 bases). CDR1 LNHNV and CDR2 YYDKDF come from the germline V gene (reference sequence). This CDR3 contains 14 residues. V shed 5 bases and J shed 8 bases, with 17 bases lying between them. DNA for the CDR3: TGTGCCACCAGCGGTGACACAGGGTGGGGTACGCAGTATTTT. Protein product: CATSGDTGWGTQYF.

The rearrangement links TRBV19 to TRBJ1-2, with D tentatively TRBD1 (6 bases). This CDR3 has 15 residues. V was shortened by 7 bases and J by 0 bases, with 15 bases between the two germline ends. The germline V gene encodes CDR1 LNHDA and CDR2 SQIVND (reference sequence). CDR3 amino acids: CASTPKDRANYGYTF. The CDR3, as DNA: TGTGCCAGTACCCCAAAGGACAGAGCTAACTATGGCTACACCTTC.

This clone showed up many times. This chain joins TRBV27 and TRBJ2-1, with 7 bases lining up with TRBD1. The CDR3 totals 14 residues. CDR1 MNHEY and CDR2 SMNVEV come from the germline V gene (reference sequence). After removal of 6 bases from V and 9 bases from J, the junction contained 11 bases not matched to a gene. The DNA for the CDR3 is TGTGCCAGCAGCTTCTTCGACAGGGTCCGTGAGCAGTTCTTC. As protein: CASSFFDRVREQFF.

The V and J genes are TRBV4-1 and TRBJ2-3; TRBD2 aligns across 8 bases. Germline lookup yields CDR1 MGHRA and CDR2 YSYEKL. V was clipped by 0 bases and J by 3 bases; unmatched bases: 8. The CDR3 is 17 residues long. This CDR3 is CASSQESPAGATDTQYF. DNA of the CDR3: TGCGCCAGCAGCCAAGAGTCTCCAGCGGGGGCTACAGATACGCAGTATTTT.

CDR3 region: CAGLRQGSRPGELFF. CDR3 in DNA: TGTGCCGGTTTACGACAGGGGAGTCGGCCCGGGGAGCTGTTTTTT. The chain carries TRBV2 and TRBJ2-2, with 8 bases lining up with TRBD1. The CDR3 runs 15 residues. Losses at the gene ends were 11 bases for V and 6 bases for J; bases not matched to a gene: 14. Per the germline V gene, CDR1 is SNHLY and CDR2 is FYNNEI.

V usage is TRBV30 and J usage is TRBJ2-3; 7 bases map to TRBD1. Looked up from germline, CDR1 is GTSNPN and CDR2 is SVGIG (reference sequence). The CDR3 extends over 13 amino acids. The V gene end was trimmed by 3 bases and the J gene end by 11 bases; junction bases not matched to a gene: 11. For the CDR3, the DNA is TGTGCCTGGAGCCCAACACAGGGGCAAGGGCAGTATTTT. Translated, it gives CAWSPTQGQGQYF.

This chain's CDR3 is CASSMDRVTDTQYF. In DNA form, the CDR3 reads TGTGCCAGCAGCATGGACAGGGTCACAGATACGCAGTATTTT. The rearrangement joins TRBV7-2 to TRBJ2-3; 8 nucleotides line up with TRBD1. From germline, CDR1 is SGHTA and CDR2 FQGNSA. This CDR3 is 14 amino acids long. The ends lost 5 bases at V and 2 bases at J; junction bases unmatched: 3.

The rearrangement uses TRBV13 and TRBJ2-3; the match to TRBD2 covers 10 bases. This CDR3 contains 15 residues. Germline values: CDR1 PRHDT, CDR2 FYEKMQ (reference sequence). V lost 5 bases, J lost 4 bases, and 6 bases stayed unmatched. The CDR3 protein is CASSPSGRVSDTQYF. The CDR3 nucleotides read TGTGCCAGCAGCCCAAGCGGGAGGGTCTCAGATACGCAGTATTTT.

The count of this clone is one. The chain carries TRBV5-6 and TRBJ2-7, with 13 bases aligning to TRBD2. CDR1 is SGHDT and CDR2 is YYEEEE in the germline V gene. With 6 bases clipped from V and 11 bases from J, the junction kept 8 bases outside the gene matches. CDR3 size: 13 residues. The CDR3 here is CASTEGLAGVEYF. CDR3 DNA: TGTGCCAGCACCGAAGGACTAGCGGGAGTGGAGTACTTC.

This rearrangement joins TRBV9 to TRBJ1-5; D not resolved. The germline CDR1 and CDR2 sequences are SGDLS and YYNGEE. With 4 bases removed from V and 5 bases from J, the gap between germline ends came to 16 bases. This CDR3 is 15 amino acids long. In nucleotides, the CDR3 is TGTGCCAGCAGCTTTAGTGGCGAGGGTTATCAGCCCCAGCATTTT. This encodes CASSFSGEGYQPQHF.

A few counts support this clone. The rearrangement links TRBV10-2 to TRBJ2-5; TRBD1 is a possible D gene (6 bases). This CDR3 region has 15 residues. Trimming left V 5 bases short and J 5 bases short, with 18 bases between. The germline V gene has CDR1 WSHSY and CDR2 SAAADI. CDR3: CASSTGTDGGETQYF. The CDR3 DNA is TGCGCCAGCAGTACAGGGACGGATGGCGGGGAGACCCAGTACTTC.

The genes are TRBV15 and TRBJ1-3; D perhaps matches TRBD1 (6 bases). The germline CDR1 and CDR2 sequences are LNHNV and YYDKDF (reference sequence). CDR3 length equals 15 residues. The V end was cut by 6 bases, the J end by 0 bases, with 12 bases between. The CDR3 DNA reads as TGTGCCACCAGTTGGGGGGGCAACTCTGGAAACACCATATATTTT. It yields the protein CATSWGGNSGNTIYF.

This chain connects TRBV7-8 to TRBJ2-7, with 9 nucleotides matching TRBD1. V was pared by 0 bases and J by 7 bases, with 4 bases of the junction left unmatched. This CDR3 region has 14 residues. CDR1 and CDR2 from the germline V gene are SGHVS and FQNEAQ. CDR3 sequence (DNA): TGTGCCAGCAGCTTAGCTTGGACAGGGGAAGAGCAGTACTTC. Translation: CASSLAWTGEEQYF.

The chain uses TRBV27 and TRBJ2-7, with TRBD1 matching 7 bases. Germline V gives CDR1 MNHEY, CDR2 SMNVEV (reference sequence). The junction had 6 bases not matched to a gene; V was cut back by 5 bases and J by 2 bases. CDR3 length: 14 amino acids. The chain's CDR3 is CASSPQGMAYEQYF. The CDR3 DNA is TGTGCCAGCAGTCCACAGGGGATGGCCTACGAGCAGTACTTC.

The V gene is TRBV10-2, the J gene TRBJ1-1, with 8 bases identical to TRBD1. The CDR3 extends over 15 amino acids. V lost 2 bases to trimming and J lost 5 bases; unmatched junction nucleotides: 7. Germline values: CDR1 WSHSY, CDR2 SAAADI. The CDR3 nucleotides are TGCGCCAGCAGTGAGGTAGACAGGGGTTCTACTGAAGCTTTCTTT. Translated: CASSEVDRGSTEAFF.

The rearrangement joins TRBV11-1 to TRBJ2-3; a possible D gene is TRBD1 (5 bases). This CDR3 spans 16 amino acids. Trimming removed 5 bases from V and 3 bases from J, with 18 bases in between. CDR1 is SGHAT, CDR2 FQDESV, per germline (reference sequence). CDR3: CASSALAGQGTDTQYF. CDR3 nucleotide sequence: TGTGCCAGCAGCGCCCTGGCAGGGCAGGGTACAGATACGCAGTATTTT.

This chain joins TRBV27 and TRBJ2-1; D call uncertain. This CDR3 is 13 amino acids long. Trimming shortened V by 3 bases and J by 4 bases, and 7 bases separated the two germline ends. The germline V gene has CDR1 MNHEY and CDR2 SMNVEV (reference sequence). The CDR3 nucleotides are TGTGCCAGCAGTTTCTTCGGGTACAATGAGCAGTTCTTC. Translation gives CASSFFGYNEQFF.

The chain recombines TRBV5-5 with TRBJ2-3, with D possibly matching TRBD1 (6 bases). The CDR3 is 17 amino acids. V lost 0 bases to trimming and J lost 3 bases, with 17 bases between them. CDR1 SGHKS and CDR2 YYEKEE come from the germline V gene (reference sequence). The CDR3 bases are TGTGCCAGCAGCTTGGCGCGGACAGCTTTTGGTACAGATACGCAGTATTTT. Its protein is CASSLARTAFGTDTQYF.

The chain couples TRBV30 to TRBJ1-2; unclear D gene. Per germline, CDR1 GTSNPN and CDR2 SVGIG (reference sequence). The CDR3 has 13 residues. V was shortened by 2 bases and J by 0 bases, with 7 bases between the two germline ends. As DNA, the CDR3 is TGTGCCTGGAGTAGTACAACTAACTATGGCTACACCTTC. Translated: CAWSSTTNYGYTF. The variable domain in full, completed from reference TRBV30 and TRBJ1-2, reads SQTIHQWPATLVQPVGSPLSLECTVEGTSNPNLYWYRQAAGRGLQLLFYSVGIGQISSEVPQNLSASRPQDRQFILSSKKLLLSDSGFYLCAWSSTTNYGYTFGSGTRLTVV.

CDR3 amino acids: CASTRDRSTYNEQFF. For the CDR3, the DNA is TGTGCCAGCACCAGAGACAGATCAACCTACAATGAGCAGTTCTTC. The chain is built from TRBV5-4 and TRBJ2-1; maybe TRBD1 (5 bases). The CDR3 runs to 15 residues. The V and J ends lost 6 bases and 2 bases respectively, with 15 bases between them. Germline-derived CDR1 and CDR2 are SGHNT and YYREEE (reference sequence).

The CDR3 sequence is CASSSPGLAYTNEQFF. The CDR3 bases are TGTGCCAGCAGCTCACCGGGACTAGCGTACACCAATGAGCAGTTCTTC. The chain couples TRBV7-9 to TRBJ2-1; 10 bases agree with TRBD2. Per germline, CDR1 SEHNR and CDR2 FQNEAQ (reference sequence). The CDR3 has 16 amino acids. The junction had 9 bases not matched to a gene; V was cut back by 4 bases and J by 6 bases.

This clone has only one observation. The gene calls are TRBV29-1 and TRBJ2-7; 9 bases are shared with TRBD2. The length of the CDR3 is 15 residues. V shed 7 bases, J shed 0 bases, and the junction held 10 bases outside the gene matches. In germline, CDR1 is SQVTM, CDR2 ANQGSEA. This CDR3 is CSASPGGGGSYEQYF. The DNA of the CDR3 is TGCAGCGCCTCCCCGGGCGGGGGGGGCTCCTACGAGCAGTACTTC.

V gene TRBV27 combines with J gene TRBJ1-2; the D is unclear. Trimming stripped 2 bases from V and 0 bases from J, with 7 bases between. Germline values: CDR1 MNHEY, CDR2 SMNVEV (reference sequence). This CDR3 spans 14 amino acids. As DNA, the CDR3 is TGTGCCAGCAGTTTAGGAGCCCCTAACTATGGCTACACCTTC. It encodes CASSLGAPNYGYTF.